Here is one TCR beta chain with its context. The target antigen is unknown. The sample's time point: pre-treatment sample, taken before nivolumab and TIL therapy. V lost 3 bases to trimming and J lost 7 bases, with 13 bases between them. The CDR3 totals 13 residues. Germline CDR1 and CDR2: SNHLY and FYNNEI. This sample is drawn from a study of TIL therapy for anti-PD-1-resistant metastatic lung cancer. The overall study: Tumor harvest preceded PD-1/PD-L1 blockade, followed by nivolumab treatment.

This was the immunoSEQ v3 assay. Survey-level samples got 2 million or so read pairs; deep-level samples got roughly 4.5-6 million. Assay used: immunoSEQ multiplex PCR; TCRdb lists only in-frame clones, some missing. Of fewer than 65,000 clones listed, 80% to 90% are singletons. Study-level results: Infused TIL clonotypes partially replaced the baseline blood repertoire, then decayed over months.

This TCR derives from a person aged 25 to 80 with non-small cell lung cancer. This chain uses TRBV2 with TRBJ2-7; no reliable D call. This sample comprised blood, obtained at baseline. The CDR3 sequence is CASSESTLGEQYF. The CDR3 DNA is TGTGCCAGCAGTGAGTCGACTTTGGGTGAGCAGTACTTC.